The following is a T cell receptor (beta chain) sequence with its context. What it recognizes is unknown. Germline CDR1 SNHLY, CDR2 FYNNEI. The CDR3 spans 12 residues. Trimming removed 6 bases at V and 11 bases at J, with 16 bases between. The sample belongs to a study of tumour-infiltrating T cells in Burkitt lymphoma. Study overall: Patients covered every epidemiological subtype of Burkitt lymphoma. Survival, overall and progression-free, tracked with productive clonality.

The table came from immunoSEQ multiplex PCR; TCRdb's copy has only in-frame clones and leaves some out. The sample includes more than 45,000 clones, roughly 30% of them seen just once. Study-level results: Public clonotypes, several, appeared across numerous Burkitt lymphoma patients.

The chain employs TRBV2 and TRBJ1-2; tentative D call: TRBD1 (6 bases). This receptor was obtained from a human donor with Burkitt lymphoma. Input material: tumor tissue. The DNA for the CDR3 is TGTGCCAGCAGAGAGGACAGCCATCTATACACCTTC. It encodes CASREDSHLYTF. Drawing the rest from reference TRBV2 and TRBJ1-2, the complete variable domain is EPEVTQTPSHQVTQMGQEVILRCVPISNHLYFYWYRQILGQKVEFLVSFYNNEISEKSEIFDDQFSVERPDGSNFTLKIRSTKLEDSAMYFCASREDSHLYTFGSGTRLTVV.